The count of the clone carrying this T cell receptor (beta chain) is one. V dropped 4 bases and J dropped 7; count of bases not matched to a gene: 10. The CDR3 has 15 residues. Germline CDR1 reads SQVTM; CDR2 reads ANQGSEA. Under the authors' procedure: Amplification with reference gene primers provided the estimates of nucleated cell counts. The data were produced by immunoSEQ multiplex PCR, yet TCRdb's version contains in-frame clones alone and is incomplete. V and J calls and clone size are given by that table; D and trimming were obtained from the DNA. Altogether approximately 290,000 clones are present, 91% being singletons, with the ten largest covering about 2.2%. The sample belongs to a study of blood T cell repertoires in COVID-19. Study-wide context: The analysed material was cDNA or gDNA that came from T cells, B-cell-depleted T cells, or PBMCs.

The sample taken for sequencing was peripheral blood. This sequence joins TRBV29-1 and TRBJ2-1; 10 bases line up with TRBD2. This sequence originates from a woman aged 25 to 39 with COVID-19, enrolled during active disease. The CDR3 here is CSVAEREGMGNEQFF. The CDR3 coding sequence is TGCAGCGTTGCAGAGCGGGAGGGCATGGGGAATGAGCAGTTCTTC.